The clone carrying this T cell receptor (beta chain) has ten or more counts. The sample comes from a study of neurological immune-mediated disorders. TCRdb called the 5' RACE reads again in MiXCR, with one record for every CDR3 protein. Of about 59,000 distinct CDR3 sequences in the sample, roughly 3.5% were seen once. Trimming at V came to 6 bases and at J to 1 base, leaving 4 bases not matched to a gene. In germline, CDR1 is SNHLY, CDR2 FYNNEI. This CDR3 contains 14 residues. The V and J genes are TRBV2 and TRBJ2-5, with 8 bases aligning to TRBD2. The receptor comes from a woman in her thirties with multiple sclerosis. Sequenced material: PBMCs. CDR3 amino acids: CASRRRGVQETQYF. The CDR3 DNA reads TGTGCCAGCAGGAGGCGGGGGGTCCAAGAGACCCAGTACTTC.